These 5 T cell receptor beta chains originate from one sample sequenced in a study of cytomegalovirus exposure and HLA in healthy donors. In the PCR, 60 Vbeta and 13 Jbeta primers were used. The data were produced by immunoSEQ multiplex PCR, yet TCRdb's version contains in-frame clones alone and is incomplete. The repertoire includes about 120,000 clones, roughly 80% of them detected once, and roughly 2.5% sits in the top ten. Input material: PBMCs. These receptors were taken from a female donor in good health and CMV-seronegative.

The V call is TRBV5-8, the J call TRBJ2-5; possibly TRBD1 for D (5 bases). Germline V gives CDR1 SGHTS, CDR2 YDEGEE. V was pared by 0 bases and J by 5 bases, with 11 bases between. The CDR3 consists of 14 residues. CDR3 loop: CASSLEGVLETQYF. In DNA, the CDR3 is TGTGCCAGCAGCTTGGAAGGGGTTCTGGAGACCCAGTACTTC.

This chain joins TRBV7-2 and TRBJ1-4; TRBD1 aligns across 7 bases. Germline-derived CDR1 and CDR2 are SGHTA and FQGNSA. The V and J ends lost 5 bases and 5 bases, in that order; junction bases with no gene match: 5. The CDR3 has 14 amino acids. CDR3 DNA sequence: TGTGCCAGCAGCCCCCGGACAGGCAATGAAAAACTGTTTTTT. This gives the protein CASSPRTGNEKLFF.

The CDR3 coding sequence is TGTGCCAGCAGTTTAAATTCCGTTTTGGATACGCAGTATTTT. The encoded protein is CASSLNSVLDTQYF. V gene TRBV27 combines with J gene TRBJ2-3; no clear D. Germline V CDR1 and CDR2: MNHEY, SMNVEV (reference sequence). The length of the CDR3 is 14 residues. Trimming removed 2 bases at V and 6 bases at J, with 12 bases between.

The chain is built from TRBV19 and TRBJ2-4; D gene ambiguous. The germline V gene has CDR1 LNHDA and CDR2 SQIVND (reference sequence). The CDR3 extends over 16 amino acids. V was clipped by 1 base and J by 0 bases, with 10 bases between them. CDR3 sequence reads: CASSIGAHLAKNIQYF. In DNA, the CDR3 is TGTGCCAGTAGTATAGGGGCGCATCTAGCCAAAAACATTCAGTACTTC.

This rearrangement joins TRBV5-1 to TRBJ1-1; a possible D gene is TRBD1 (6 bases). V lost 3 bases to trimming and J lost 8 bases, with 14 bases between them. CDR3 length: 13 residues. Germline CDR1 SGHRS, CDR2 YFSETQ. The CDR3 region is CASSSAGAREAFF. CDR3 coding DNA: TGCGCCAGCAGCTCCGCGGGGGCAAGAGAAGCTTTCTTT. The full variable domain, completed using reference TRBV5-1 and TRBJ1-1, is KAGVTQTPRYLIKTRGQQVTLSCSPISGHRSVSWYQQTPGQGLQFLFEYFSETQRNKGNFPGRFSGRQFSNSRSEMNVSTLELGDSALYLCASSSAGAREAFFGQGTRLTVV.